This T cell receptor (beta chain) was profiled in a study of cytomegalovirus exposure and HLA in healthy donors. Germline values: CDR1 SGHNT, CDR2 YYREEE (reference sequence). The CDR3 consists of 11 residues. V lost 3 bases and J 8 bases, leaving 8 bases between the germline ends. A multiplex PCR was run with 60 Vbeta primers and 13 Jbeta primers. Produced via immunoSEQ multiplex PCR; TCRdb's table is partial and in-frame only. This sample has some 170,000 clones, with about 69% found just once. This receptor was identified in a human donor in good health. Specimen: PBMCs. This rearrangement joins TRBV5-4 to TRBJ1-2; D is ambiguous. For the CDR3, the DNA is TGTGCCAGCAGCTCAGGAGGGGGCTACACCTTC. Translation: CASSSGGGYTF.